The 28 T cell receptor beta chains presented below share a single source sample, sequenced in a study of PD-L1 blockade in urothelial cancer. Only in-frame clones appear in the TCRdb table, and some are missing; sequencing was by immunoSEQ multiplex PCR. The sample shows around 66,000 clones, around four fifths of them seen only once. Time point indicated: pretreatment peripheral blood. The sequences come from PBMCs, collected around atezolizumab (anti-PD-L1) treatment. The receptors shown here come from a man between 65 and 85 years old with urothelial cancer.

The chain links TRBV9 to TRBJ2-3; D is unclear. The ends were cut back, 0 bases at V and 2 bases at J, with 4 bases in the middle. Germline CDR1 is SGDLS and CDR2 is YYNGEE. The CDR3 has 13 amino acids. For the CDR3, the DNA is TGTGCCAGCAGCGTAGTTATCACAGATACGCAGTATTTT. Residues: CASSVVITDTQYF.

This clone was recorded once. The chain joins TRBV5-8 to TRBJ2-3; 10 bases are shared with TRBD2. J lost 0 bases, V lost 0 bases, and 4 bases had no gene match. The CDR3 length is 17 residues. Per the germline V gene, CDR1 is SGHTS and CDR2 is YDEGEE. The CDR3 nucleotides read TGTGCCAGCAGCTTGGTGTTACTAGCGGGGAGCACAGATACGCAGTATTTT. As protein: CASSLVLLAGSTDTQYF.

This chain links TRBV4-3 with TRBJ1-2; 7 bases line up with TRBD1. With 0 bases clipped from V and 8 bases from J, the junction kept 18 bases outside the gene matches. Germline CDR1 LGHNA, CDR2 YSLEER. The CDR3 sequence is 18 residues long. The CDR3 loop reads CASSQETPRTGPAWGYTF. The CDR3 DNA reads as TGCGCCAGCAGCCAAGAGACCCCCCGGACAGGACCTGCTTGGGGCTACACCTTC.

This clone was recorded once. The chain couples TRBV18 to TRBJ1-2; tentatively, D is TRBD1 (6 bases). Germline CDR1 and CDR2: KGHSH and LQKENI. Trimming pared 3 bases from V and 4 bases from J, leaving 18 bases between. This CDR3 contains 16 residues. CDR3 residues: CASSPGTGRGGYGYTF. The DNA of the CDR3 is TGTGCCAGCTCACCTGGAACAGGGCGCGGGGGCTATGGCTACACCTTC. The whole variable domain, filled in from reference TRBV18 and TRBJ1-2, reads NAGVMQNPRHLVRRRGQEARLRCSPMKGHSHVYWYRQLPEEGLKFMVYLQKENIIDESGMPKERFSAEFPKEGPSILRIQQVVRGDSAAYFCASSPGTGRGGYGYTFGSGTRLTVV.

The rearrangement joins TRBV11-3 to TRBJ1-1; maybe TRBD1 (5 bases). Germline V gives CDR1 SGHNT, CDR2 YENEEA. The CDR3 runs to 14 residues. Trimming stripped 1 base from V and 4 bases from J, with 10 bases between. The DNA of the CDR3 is TGTGCCAGCAGCTTAGGAGCAGGGTCCACTGAAGCTTTCTTT. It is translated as CASSLGAGSTEAFF.

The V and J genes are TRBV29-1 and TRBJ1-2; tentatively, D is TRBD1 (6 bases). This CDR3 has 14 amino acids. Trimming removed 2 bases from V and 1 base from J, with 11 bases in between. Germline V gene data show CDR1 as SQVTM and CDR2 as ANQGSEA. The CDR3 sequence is CSVEPDSNNYGYTF. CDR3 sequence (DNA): TGCAGCGTTGAACCGGACAGCAATAACTATGGCTACACCTTC.

The CDR3 DNA reads as TGTGCCAGCAGTCGTCTACAGGGGGCGCCTTCAGCAGCTAACTATGGCTACACCTTC. It is translated as CASSRLQGAPSAANYGYTF. The chain joins TRBV7-2 to TRBJ1-2, with TRBD1 matching 9 bases. Germline V gene lookup returns CDR1 SGHTA and CDR2 FQGNSA. The trim removed 6 bases at V and 0 bases at J, leaving 17 bases unmatched. CDR3 length: 19 amino acids.

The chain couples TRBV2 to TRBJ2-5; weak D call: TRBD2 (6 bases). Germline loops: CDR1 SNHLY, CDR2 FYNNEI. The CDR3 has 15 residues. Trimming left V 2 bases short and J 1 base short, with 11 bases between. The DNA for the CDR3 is TGTGCCAGCAGTGAAAAGCGGGCGGCCCAAGAGACCCAGTACTTC. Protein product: CASSEKRAAQETQYF.

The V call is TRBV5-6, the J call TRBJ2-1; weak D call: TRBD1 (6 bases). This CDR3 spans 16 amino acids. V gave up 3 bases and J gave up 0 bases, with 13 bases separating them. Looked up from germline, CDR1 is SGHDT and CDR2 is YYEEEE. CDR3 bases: TGTGCCAGCAGCTCGAATGGACAGAGCTCCTACAATGAGCAGTTCTTC. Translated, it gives CASSSNGQSSYNEQFF.

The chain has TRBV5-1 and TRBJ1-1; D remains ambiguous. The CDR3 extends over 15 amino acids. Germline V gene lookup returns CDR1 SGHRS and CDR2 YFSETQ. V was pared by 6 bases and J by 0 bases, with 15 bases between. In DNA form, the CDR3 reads TGCGCCAGCAATGGGGAATCGGGGATGAACACTGAAGCTTTCTTT. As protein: CASNGESGMNTEAFF.

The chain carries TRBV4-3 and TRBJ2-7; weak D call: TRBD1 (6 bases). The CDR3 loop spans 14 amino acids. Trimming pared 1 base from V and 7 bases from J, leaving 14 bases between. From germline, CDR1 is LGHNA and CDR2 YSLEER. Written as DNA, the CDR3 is TGCGCCAGCAGCCAAGTTGGGACCCAGGGGGAGCAGTACTTC. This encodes CASSQVGTQGEQYF.

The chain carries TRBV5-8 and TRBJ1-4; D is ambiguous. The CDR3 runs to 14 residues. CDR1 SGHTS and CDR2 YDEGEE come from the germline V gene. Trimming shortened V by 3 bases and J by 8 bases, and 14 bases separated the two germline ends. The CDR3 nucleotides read TGTGCCAGCAGCTCACCCGGACTTTACGAAAAACTGTTTTTT. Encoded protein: CASSSPGLYEKLFF.

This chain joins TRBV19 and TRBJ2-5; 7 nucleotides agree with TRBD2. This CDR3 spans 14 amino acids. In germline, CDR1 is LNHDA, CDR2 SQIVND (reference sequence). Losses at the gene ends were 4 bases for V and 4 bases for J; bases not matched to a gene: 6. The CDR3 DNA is TGTGCCAGTAGTAAGACGCGGGAGCGAGAGACCCAGTACTTC. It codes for CASSKTRERETQYF.

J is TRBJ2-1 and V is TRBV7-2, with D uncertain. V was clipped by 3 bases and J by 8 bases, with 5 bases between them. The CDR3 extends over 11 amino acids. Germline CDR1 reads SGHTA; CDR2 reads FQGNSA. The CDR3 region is CASSFGYEQFF. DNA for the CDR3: TGTGCCAGCAGCTTCGGGTATGAGCAGTTCTTC.

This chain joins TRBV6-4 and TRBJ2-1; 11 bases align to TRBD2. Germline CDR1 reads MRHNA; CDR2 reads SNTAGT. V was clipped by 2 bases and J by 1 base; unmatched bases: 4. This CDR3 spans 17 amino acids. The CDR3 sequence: CASSDRASGGSYNEQFF. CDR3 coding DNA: TGTGCCAGCAGTGACAGGGCTAGCGGGGGGTCCTACAATGAGCAGTTCTTC.

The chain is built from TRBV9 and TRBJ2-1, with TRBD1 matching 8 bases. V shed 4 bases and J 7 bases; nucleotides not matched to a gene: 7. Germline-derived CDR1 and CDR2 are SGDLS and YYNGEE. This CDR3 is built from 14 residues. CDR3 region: CASSTQTGGNEQFF. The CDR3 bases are TGTGCCAGCAGCACCCAAACAGGGGGGAATGAGCAGTTCTTC. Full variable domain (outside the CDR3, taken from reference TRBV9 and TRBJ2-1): DSGVTQTPKHLITATGQRVTLRCSPRSGDLSVYWYQQSLDQGLQFLIQYYNGEERAKGNILERFSAQQFPDLHSELNLSSLELGDSALYFCASSTQTGGNEQFFGPGTRLTVL.

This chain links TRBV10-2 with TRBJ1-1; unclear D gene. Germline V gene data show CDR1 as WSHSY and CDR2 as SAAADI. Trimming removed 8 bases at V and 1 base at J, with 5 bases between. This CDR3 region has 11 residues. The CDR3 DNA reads TGCGCCAGCGGCAGGAACACTGAAGCTTTCTTT. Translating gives CASGRNTEAFF.

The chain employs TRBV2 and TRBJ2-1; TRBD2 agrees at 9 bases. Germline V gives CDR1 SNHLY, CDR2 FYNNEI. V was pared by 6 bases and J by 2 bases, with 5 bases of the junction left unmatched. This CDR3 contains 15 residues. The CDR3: CASRTRTSAYNEQFF. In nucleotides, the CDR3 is TGTGCCAGCAGAACTAGGACTAGCGCCTACAATGAGCAGTTCTTC.

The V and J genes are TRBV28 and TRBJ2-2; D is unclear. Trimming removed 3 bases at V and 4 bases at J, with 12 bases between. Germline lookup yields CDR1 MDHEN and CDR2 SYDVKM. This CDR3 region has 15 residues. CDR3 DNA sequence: TGTGCCAGCAGTTTGTTCGCACTAACCACCGGGGAGCTGTTTTTT. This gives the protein CASSLFALTTGELFF.

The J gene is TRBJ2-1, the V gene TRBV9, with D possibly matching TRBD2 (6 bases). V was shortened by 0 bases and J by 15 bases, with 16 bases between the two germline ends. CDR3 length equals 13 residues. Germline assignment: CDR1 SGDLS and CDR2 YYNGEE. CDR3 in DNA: TGTGCCAGCAGCGTAGCCCTAGCGTCTGCTATGTTCTTC. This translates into CASSVALASAMFF.

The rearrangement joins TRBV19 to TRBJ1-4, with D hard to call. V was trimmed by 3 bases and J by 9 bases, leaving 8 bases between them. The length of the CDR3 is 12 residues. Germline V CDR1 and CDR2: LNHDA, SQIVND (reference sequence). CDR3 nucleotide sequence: TGTGCCAGTAGTATCCTCGAGCAAAAACTGTTTTTT. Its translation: CASSILEQKLFF.

The CDR3 here is CASSLAQGLAKEQFF. In DNA, the CDR3 is TGTGCCAGCAGCTTAGCGCAGGGACTAGCGAAAGAGCAGTTCTTC. The V call is TRBV7-9, the J call TRBJ2-1, with 10 bases that match TRBD2. Germline CDR1 is SEHNR and CDR2 is FQNEAQ (reference sequence). Trimming at V came to 0 bases and at J to 10 bases, leaving 6 bases not matched to a gene. The CDR3 covers 15 residues.

CDR3 loop: CSVLRDRDNNEQFF. As DNA, the CDR3 is TGCAGCGTCCTCAGGGACAGGGATAACAATGAGCAGTTCTTC. The chain combines TRBV29-1 with TRBJ2-1; 9 positions agree with TRBD1. This CDR3 spans 14 amino acids. Germline V gene data show CDR1 as SQVTM and CDR2 as ANQGSEA. V lost 6 bases to trimming and J lost 5 bases; unmatched junction nucleotides: 8.

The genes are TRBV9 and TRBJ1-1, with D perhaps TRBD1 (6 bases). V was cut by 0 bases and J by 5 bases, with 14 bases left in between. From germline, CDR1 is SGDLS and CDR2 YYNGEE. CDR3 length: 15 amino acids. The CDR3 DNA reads TGTGCCAGCAGCGTAGGTGGGGGAGGGGGGACTGAAGCTTTCTTT. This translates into CASSVGGGGGTEAFF.

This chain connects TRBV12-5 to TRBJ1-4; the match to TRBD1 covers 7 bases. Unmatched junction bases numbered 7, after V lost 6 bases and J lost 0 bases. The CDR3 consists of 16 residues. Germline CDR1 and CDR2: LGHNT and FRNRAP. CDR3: CASGQGGEATNEKLFF. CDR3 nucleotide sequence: TGTGCTAGTGGCCAGGGGGGCGAGGCAACTAATGAAAAACTGTTTTTT. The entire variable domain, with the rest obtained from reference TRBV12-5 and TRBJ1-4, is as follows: DARVTQTPRHKVTEMGQEVTMRCQPILGHNTVFWYRQTMMQGLELLAYFRNRAPLDDSGMPKDRFSAEMPDATLATLKIQPSEPRDSAVYFCASGQGGEATNEKLFFGSGTQLSVL.

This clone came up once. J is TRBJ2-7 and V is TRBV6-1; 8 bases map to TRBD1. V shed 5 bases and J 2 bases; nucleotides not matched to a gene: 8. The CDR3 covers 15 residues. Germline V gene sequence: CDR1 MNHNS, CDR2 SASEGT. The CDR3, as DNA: TGTGCCAGCAGTCCCACCGGGACAGGACCCTACGAGCAGTACTTC. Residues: CASSPTGTGPYEQYF.

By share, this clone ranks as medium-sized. The CDR3 is CAVQGASYEQYF. CDR3 in DNA: TGTGCCGTACAGGGGGCTAGTTACGAGCAGTACTTC. The rearrangement uses TRBV2 and TRBJ2-7, with 9 nucleotides matching TRBD1. This CDR3 region has 12 residues. V was clipped by 11 bases and J by 4 bases; unmatched bases: 6. Germline V gene data show CDR1 as SNHLY and CDR2 as FYNNEI.

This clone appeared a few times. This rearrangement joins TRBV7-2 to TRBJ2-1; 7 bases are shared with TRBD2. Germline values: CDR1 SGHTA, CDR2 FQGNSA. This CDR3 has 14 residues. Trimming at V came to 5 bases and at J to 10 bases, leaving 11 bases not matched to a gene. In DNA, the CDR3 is TGTGCCAGCAGCCCAGGGATAGGGGAGGGCGAGCAGTTCTTC. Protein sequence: CASSPGIGEGEQFF. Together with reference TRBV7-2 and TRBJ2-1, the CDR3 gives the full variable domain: GAGVSQSPSNKVTEKGKDVELRCDPISGHTALYWYRQSLGQGLEFLIYFQGNSAPDKSGLPSDRFSAERTGGSVSTLTIQRTQQEDSAVYLCASSPGIGEGEQFFGPGTRLTVL.